These 5 T cell receptor beta chains share one sample of origin, sequenced in a study of blood T cell repertoires in COVID-19. TCRdb's table, derived via immunoSEQ multiplex PCR, lists solely in-frame clones and lacks some. This table holds hundreds of thousands of clones, about 87% found once. Material: PBMCs or T cells enriched from blood (not recorded which). The receptors here all came from a woman between 50 and 59 years old who had recovered from COVID-19.

This chain uses TRBV4-2 with TRBJ2-7, with 15 nucleotides matching TRBD2. The CDR3 runs 23 residues. Germline CDR1 is LGHNA and CDR2 is YNFKEQ. V dropped 4 bases and J dropped 3; count of bases not matched to a gene: 25. The CDR3 DNA sequence: TGTGCCAGCAGCCTTCAGGTGTTGGCGGGACTAGCGGGAGGATCTCCAGGGGACTACGAGCAGTACTTC. Encoded protein: CASSLQVLAGLAGGSPGDYEQYF.

This chain connects TRBV19 to TRBJ1-4; 11 bases are a match to TRBD1. V lost 10 bases and J lost 5; bases outside the gene matches: 3. CDR1 and CDR2 (germline): LNHDA, SQIVND (reference sequence). CDR3 length: 13 residues. The chain's CDR3 is CATRDRGNEKLFF. The CDR3, as DNA: TGTGCCACTCGGGACAGGGGGAATGAAAAACTGTTTTTT.

V usage is TRBV7-6 and J usage is TRBJ2-3; a possible D gene is TRBD2 (7 bases). The CDR3 has 17 amino acids. Trimming stripped 4 bases from V and 2 bases from J, with 19 bases between. CDR1 SGHVS and CDR2 FNYEAQ come from the germline V gene. CDR3 sequence (DNA): TGTGCCAGCAGCTCCGAGGGGGGGCCTAGTCTCACAGATACGCAGTATTTT. Its protein is CASSSEGGPSLTDTQYF.

The chain employs TRBV20-1 and TRBJ1-1; a weak D match, TRBD1 (6 bases). Germline CDR1 is DFQATT and CDR2 is SNEGSKA (reference sequence). Trimming shortened V by 5 bases and J by 4 bases, and 8 bases separated the two germline ends. This CDR3 contains 11 residues. Written as DNA, the CDR3 is TGCAGTGCTTTGGACAGCACTGAAGCTTTCTTT. Translated: CSALDSTEAFF.

The sample holds a few counts of this clone. The chain combines TRBV19 with TRBJ2-1, with TRBD1 identical over 8 bases. Germline lookup yields CDR1 LNHDA and CDR2 SQIVND (reference sequence). The CDR3 loop spans 14 amino acids. With 1 base clipped from V and 8 bases from J, the junction kept 4 bases outside the gene matches. In DNA, the CDR3 is TGTGCCAGTAGTATAGGGACAGGGCGGGATGAGCAGTTCTTC. Protein: CASSIGTGRDEQFF.